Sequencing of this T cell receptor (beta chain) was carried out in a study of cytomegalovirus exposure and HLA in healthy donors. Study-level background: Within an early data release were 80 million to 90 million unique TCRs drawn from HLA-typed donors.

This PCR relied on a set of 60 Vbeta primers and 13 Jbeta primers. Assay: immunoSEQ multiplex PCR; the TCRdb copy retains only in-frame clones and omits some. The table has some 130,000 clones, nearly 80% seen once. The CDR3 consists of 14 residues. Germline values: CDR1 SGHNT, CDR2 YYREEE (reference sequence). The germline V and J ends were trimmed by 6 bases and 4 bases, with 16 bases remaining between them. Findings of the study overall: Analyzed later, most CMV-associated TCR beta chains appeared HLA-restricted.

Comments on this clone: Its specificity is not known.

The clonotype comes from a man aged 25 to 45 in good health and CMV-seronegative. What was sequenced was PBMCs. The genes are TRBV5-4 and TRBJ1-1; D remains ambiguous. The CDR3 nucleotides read TGTGCCAGCAACTTAGGAGATCGGGTCACTGAAGCTTTCTTT. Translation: CASNLGDRVTEAFF. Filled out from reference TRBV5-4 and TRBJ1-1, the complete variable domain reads ETGVTQSPTHLIKTRGQQVTLRCSSQSGHNTVSWYQQALGQGPQFIFQYYREEENGRGNFPPRFSGLQFPNYSSELNVNALELDDSALYLCASNLGDRVTEAFFGQGTRLTVV.